Listed below are T cell receptor beta chains from one sample, sequenced in a study of cytomegalovirus exposure and HLA in healthy donors. The repertoire was sequenced with immunoSEQ multiplex PCR; TCRdb's copy has only in-frame clones and lacks some. This sample has 120,000 to 150,000 clones, with 70% to 90% found just once. Sample: PBMCs. These receptors all stem from a woman between 35 and 50 years old in good health and CMV-seronegative. Both conserved end residues are part of each CDR3. D genes are given only for firm matches.

V	length	J	D	CDR3
TRBV11-2	16	TRBJ2-3	.	CASSSTPRLETDTQYF
TRBV30	14	TRBJ2-7	.	CAWSVREKGYEQYF
TRBV5-1	12	.	TRBD1	CASRQGSYEQYF
TRBV28	14	TRBJ1-5	TRBD1	CASTQGGSNQPQHF
TRBV7-9	13	TRBJ2-1	.	CSSSLVGADEQFF
TRBV4-1	13	TRBJ1-2	.	CASSPNRRYGYTF
TRBV30	15	TRBJ2-1	TRBD1	CAWSLGRGPYNEQFF
TRBV12-1	15	TRBJ2-2	.	CASSFGRDETGELFF
TRBV5-6	14	TRBJ2-4	.	CASSSTGSSDIQYF
TRBV5-1	15	TRBJ1-1	.	CASSDLSGLNTEAFF
TRBV19	15	TRBJ2-1	TRBD2	CASREIGLASNEQFF
TRBV28	13	TRBJ1-4	.	CASASATNEKLFF
TRBV10-3	19	TRBJ2-5	TRBD2	CAISESRTSGPHSQETQYF
TRBV11-3	15	TRBJ2-6	.	CASSPSEAGANVLTF
TRBV5-1	16	TRBJ2-2	TRBD2	CASSITTSGSTGELFF
TRBV4-3	14	TRBJ1-4	.	CASNRGSPNEKLFF
TRBV19	15	TRBJ2-1	TRBD2	CASSITASGHNEQFF
TRBV7-7	16	TRBJ1-5	.	CASSLSGHRRNQPQHF
TRBV19	13	TRBJ1-5	.	CASSIGGAKPQHF
TRBV18	18	TRBJ1-3	TRBD1	CASSPLGQTQTSGNTIYF
TRBV7-8	18	TRBJ2-1	TRBD2	CASSLGFLLAGGRDEQFF
TRBV4-1	14	TRBJ2-7	TRBD2	CASSQDQRLAKQYF
TRBV4-2	18	TRBJ2-3	.	CASSQRGGLGLPTDTQYF
TRBV30	17	TRBJ1-3	.	CAWSALTPLSSGNTIYF
TRBV30	13	TRBJ2-3	TRBD1	CAWDRGRTDTQYF
TRBV2	12	TRBJ2-7	TRBD1	CATGQGAYEQYF
TRBV2	14	TRBJ1-2	.	CASSRDTSNYGYTF
TRBV27	15	TRBJ1-2	.	CASSLYHGGNYGYTF
TRBV15	15	.	TRBD1	CATSREGQGSYEQYF
TRBV7-9	14	TRBJ2-3	TRBD2	CSSSLIAGSDTQYF
TRBV30	17	TRBJ1-4	.	CAWSEWGRLTTNEKLFF
TRBV19	17	TRBJ2-3	TRBD2	CASSIDLLAGFTDTQYF
TRBV7-9	12	TRBJ2-1	.	CSSSFEEREQFF
TRBV11-3	15	TRBJ2-1	.	CASSFDSRNNNEQFF
TRBV28	14	TRBJ1-2	.	CASKIGGQNYGYTF
TRBV29-1	14	TRBJ1-1	TRBD1	CSVVGIGQDTEAFF
TRBV7-9	13	TRBJ1-5	.	CASSLGQYQPQHF
TRBV10-3	16	TRBJ1-2	TRBD1	CAISESPGQGANGYTF
TRBV2	15	TRBJ2-5	TRBD2	CASNHGLAAEETQYF
TRBV11-3	14	TRBJ2-7	.	CASSPADSYDEQYF
TRBV4-2	16	TRBJ2-1	.	CASSQASGFSYNEQFF
TRBV21-1	10	TRBJ2-7	.	CARYGGEQYF
TRBV11-1	16	TRBJ2-5	TRBD1	CASSSPGQPNQETQYF
TRBV13	14	TRBJ1-4	.	CASSSPRDSEKLFF
TRBV5-1	18	TRBJ2-5	.	CASSSALSGGNLQETQYF
TRBV7-9	17	TRBJ1-4	TRBD1	CASSLGDYRGLNEKLFF
TRBV27	14	TRBJ2-5	.	CASSLFLASETQYF
TRBV6-5	14	TRBJ1-1	TRBD1	CASRVQGMNTEAFF
TRBV5-4	15	TRBJ2-3	.	CASSFGRLSTDTQYF
TRBV28	14	TRBJ2-7	TRBD1	CASSLDRVRDEQYF
TRBV28	16	TRBJ1-5	.	CASSFLAQGYNQPQHF
TRBV7-9	15	TRBJ2-5	.	CASSTRQTGEETQYF